This TCR beta chain appears in the sequencing data of a study of T cell changes during pregnancy in multiple sclerosis. TCRdb keeps only in-frame clones here, not all; method: immunoSEQ multiplex PCR. The sample has about 42,000 clones, about 96% seen once. This CDR3 has 15 amino acids. CDR1 is MRHNA, CDR2 SNTAGT, per germline. V was shortened by 2 bases and J by 8 bases, with 13 bases between the two germline ends. This specimen consisted of peripheral blood, obtained in the second trimester of pregnancy. The origin of this receptor is a female donor with multiple sclerosis, enrolled in a pregnancy study. The chain recombines TRBV6-4 with TRBJ1-6; no clear D gene. CDR3 coding DNA: TGTGCCAGCAGTGACCCGAGGCAAGACGATTCACCCCTCCACTTT. Translating gives CASSDPRQDDSPLHF.